The present T cell receptor (beta chain) was sequenced within a study of beta chain features in type 1 diabetes. Whole-study results and caveats: Researchers cautioned that cDNA sequencing could over-represent cells with high TCR expression. Naive, central memory and Treg TCRB repertoires appeared more alike in patients than in healthy donors. Shorter TCRB CDR3s, moderately but significantly so, were found in Type 1 diabetes patients in all four CD4+ subsets.

Remarks on this clone: What it binds is not known.

What was sequenced were expressed TCRB transcripts, since all of the isolated RNA had been reverse transcribed. The data were produced by immunoSEQ multiplex PCR, yet TCRdb's version contains in-frame clones alone and is incomplete. The sample lists more than 250,000 clones, around 21% occurring once. Trimming removed 6 bases from V and 0 bases from J, with 8 bases in between. Germline CDR1 and CDR2: SQVTM and ANQGSEA. This CDR3 region has 13 residues. The chain couples TRBV29-1 to TRBJ2-2; maybe TRBD2 (6 bases). The receptor comes from a middle-aged woman with type 1 diabetes. The sequenced sample consisted of naive CD4+ T cells from blood. CDR3 nucleotide sequence: TGCAGCGTCGTAGCGGCGAACACCGGGGAGCTGTTTTTT. Amino acids: CSVVAANTGELFF.